In its sample, the clone carrying this TCR beta chain was seen a few times. The sample belongs to a study of blood T cell repertoires in COVID-19. Across the whole study: Sources were T cells, B-cell-depleted T cells, or PBMCs; the material itself was cDNA or gDNA.

The CDR3 extends over 14 amino acids. Germline CDR1 is MNHEY and CDR2 is SMNVEV (reference sequence). V dropped 6 bases and J dropped 9; count of bases not matched to a gene: 7. Profiling relied on immunoSEQ multiplex PCR, and the TCRdb table lists in-frame clones only, not all of them. The sample yields 150,000 to 200,000 clones, about four fifths seen once. The sequenced sample consisted of peripheral blood. This rearrangement joins TRBV27 to TRBJ1-6, with 8 bases identical to TRBD1. The sequence came from a woman in her 70s with COVID-19, enrolled during active disease. This chain's CDR3 is CASSKDRGSSPLHF. The CDR3 DNA sequence: TGTGCCAGCAGCAAAGACAGGGGCAGTTCACCCCTCCACTTT.